The TCR beta chain described here comes from a study of blood T cells in healthy people across ages. Study-level information: There was about one barcoded beta molecule captured by template switching per two T cells.

This clonotype has a single count. Total RNA was isolated from each sample in quantities of at least 6 micrograms. Combining a sample-barcoded 5' primer with a J-beta primer mix, a second PCR ran for roughly 6 to 11 cycles. From the 5' RACE reads, TCRdb called clonotypes with MiXCR, one entry per CDR3 protein. The table has about 290,000 distinct CDR3 sequences, 27% seen once; the top ten hold approximately 30%. The CDR3 consists of 16 residues. V dropped 5 bases and J dropped 5 bases, with 22 bases sitting between them. Germline values: CDR1 PRHDT, CDR2 FYEKMQ (reference sequence). This chain links TRBV13 with TRBJ2-7; D may match TRBD1 or TRBD2 (7 bases each). Sequencing used blood. This clonotype originated in a woman in her sixties or seventies in good health. Here the CDR3 DNA reads TGTGCCAGCAGCATACAGGGGACTATCGTGGAAAACGAGCAGTACTTC. This encodes CASSIQGTIVENEQYF.